A single sample is the source of the 3 T cell receptor beta chains below, sequenced in a study of blood T cell repertoires in COVID-19. Clones were read by immunoSEQ multiplex PCR, and TCRdb kept only the in-frame ones, dropping some. The repertoire holds fewer than 250,000 clones, with 65% to 90% as singletons. The sample consisted of PBMCs or T cells enriched from blood (not recorded which). These receptors all come from a woman in her 40s with acute COVID-19.

The genes are TRBV9 and TRBJ2-1, with 7 positions matching TRBD2. This CDR3 is 15 amino acids long. The ends lost 0 bases at V and 8 bases at J; junction bases unmatched: 8. Germline CDR1 SGDLS, CDR2 YYNGEE. The CDR3 reads CASSVGAGEDDEQFF. For the CDR3, the DNA is TGTGCCAGCAGCGTAGGTGCGGGAGAGGACGATGAGCAGTTCTTC.

The V call is TRBV28, the J call TRBJ2-3, with 8 bases lining up with TRBD2. The CDR3 is 14 residues long. With 3 bases clipped from V and 6 bases from J, the junction kept 5 bases outside the gene matches. CDR1 MDHEN and CDR2 SYDVKM come from the germline V gene. DNA of the CDR3: TGTGCCAGCAGTTTGGCGGGGGGCGGCGATACGCAGTATTTT. Protein: CASSLAGGGDTQYF.

The chain employs TRBV3-1 (or the pseudogene TRBV3-2) and TRBJ1-1; D gene ambiguous. V was cut by 1 base and J by 4 bases, with 7 bases left in between. The CDR3 is made up of 13 amino acids. The germline V gene encodes CDR1 LGHDT and CDR2 YNNKEL (reference sequence). CDR3: CASSQGQRTEAFF. In nucleotides, the CDR3 is TGTGCCAGCAGCCAAGGGCAGCGCACTGAAGCTTTCTTT.